Below are 21 T cell receptor beta chains sequenced from a single sample in a study of T cell responses to AZD1222 COVID-19 vaccine. The assay was immunoSEQ multiplex PCR, and TCRdb's table has in-frame clones only and misses some. The data show about 97,000 clones, more than 75% seen once. The sequencing used peripheral blood, collected 28 days after the second AZD1222 dose. The source is an adult who received the AZD1222 COVID-19 vaccine.

The chain carries TRBV18 and TRBJ2-5; 7 bases line up with TRBD1. The length of the CDR3 is 16 residues. V gave up 4 bases and J gave up 2 bases; unmatched junction bases: 10. CDR1 KGHSH and CDR2 LQKENI come from the germline V gene. The CDR3 sequence: CASSQQQGPLQETQYF. The CDR3, as DNA: TGTGCCAGCTCACAGCAACAGGGGCCCCTTCAAGAGACCCAGTACTTC.

V gene TRBV7-2 combines with J gene TRBJ2-7, with TRBD1 as a possible D gene (7 bases). V was shortened by 1 base and J by 2 bases, with 9 bases between the two germline ends. The CDR3 spans 14 residues. Germline V gene data show CDR1 as SGHTA and CDR2 as FQGNSA. CDR3 DNA: TGTGCCAGCAGCTTAGTCAGGGGGGCCTACGAGCAGTACTTC. Translated: CASSLVRGAYEQYF.

The chain carries TRBV9 and TRBJ2-3, with 7 bases aligning to TRBD1. Germline CDR1 reads SGDLS; CDR2 reads YYNGEE. V was clipped by 4 bases and J by 0 bases; unmatched bases: 11. The CDR3 loop spans 17 amino acids. CDR3 bases: TGTGCCAGCAGCCCGCGACAGGGATTATTAAGCACAGATACGCAGTATTTT. This encodes CASSPRQGLLSTDTQYF.

The genes are TRBV28 and TRBJ1-2; 9 bases line up with TRBD1. V dropped 5 bases and J dropped 3; count of bases not matched to a gene: 13. This CDR3 spans 17 amino acids. The germline CDR1 and CDR2 sequences are MDHEN and SYDVKM. The CDR3 DNA sequence: TGTGCCAGCAGTCGAATACAGGGGGCTAAAGGGGACTATGGCTACACCTTC. Protein sequence: CASSRIQGAKGDYGYTF.

The chain recombines TRBV15 with TRBJ2-1, with 12 bases aligning to TRBD2. Germline V gene sequence: CDR1 LNHNV, CDR2 YYDKDF (reference sequence). The CDR3 extends over 18 amino acids. V lost 4 bases and J lost 1; bases outside the gene matches: 8. The CDR3 sequence: CATSIWTSGMVSYNEQFF. DNA of the CDR3: TGTGCCACCAGCATATGGACTAGCGGGATGGTATCCTACAATGAGCAGTTCTTC.

The chain employs TRBV18 and TRBJ2-2; TRBD2 matches 9 bases. Germline values: CDR1 KGHSH, CDR2 LQKENI. V shed 3 bases, J shed 5 bases, and the junction held 7 bases outside the gene matches. The CDR3 has 16 amino acids. The chain's CDR3 is CASSPSSGTGTGELFF. The CDR3 DNA reads TGTGCCAGCTCACCCTCTAGCGGGACCGGGACCGGGGAGCTGTTTTTT.

In its sample, this clone was seen once. The chain carries TRBV5-6 and TRBJ2-5; D tentatively fits TRBD1 or TRBD2 (6 bases each). V lost 3 bases and J 5 bases, leaving 20 bases between the germline ends. The CDR3 contains 16 residues. From germline, CDR1 is SGHDT and CDR2 YYEEEE. CDR3 loop: CASSWVGGPERETQYF. CDR3 DNA sequence: TGTGCCAGCAGCTGGGTAGGGGGGCCCGAAAGGGAGACCCAGTACTTC.

V is TRBV2 and J is TRBJ2-1, with 12 bases identical to TRBD1. CDR1 SNHLY and CDR2 FYNNEI come from the germline V gene. The length of the CDR3 is 14 residues. The V and J ends lost 7 bases and 9 bases, in that order; junction bases with no gene match: 7. CDR3 region: CASIRDRGRGEQFF. CDR3 DNA sequence: TGTGCCAGCATAAGGGACAGGGGGCGAGGTGAGCAGTTCTTC.

The J gene is TRBJ1-1, the V gene TRBV29-1; D not certain. Trimming stripped 6 bases from V and 1 base from J, with 3 bases between. This CDR3 comprises 10 residues. The germline CDR1 and CDR2 sequences are SQVTM and ANQGSEA. In DNA, the CDR3 is TGCAGCGTCTGGAACACTGAAGCTTTCTTT. This sequence encodes CSVWNTEAFF.

The V gene is TRBV5-5, the J gene TRBJ2-7; 8 nucleotides align to TRBD1. With 0 bases clipped from V and 6 bases from J, the junction kept 8 bases outside the gene matches. The V gene's germline CDR1 is SGHKS and CDR2 YYEKEE (reference sequence). The length of the CDR3 is 15 residues. The CDR3: CASSLGLSTGVEQYF. CDR3 nucleotide sequence: TGTGCCAGCAGCTTGGGCCTTTCGACAGGGGTCGAGCAGTACTTC.

The rearrangement links TRBV6-5 to TRBJ1-4; 7 bases match TRBD1. Germline CDR1 is MNHEY and CDR2 is SVGAGI. The CDR3 is made up of 15 amino acids. Losses at the gene ends were 1 base for V and 2 bases for J; bases not matched to a gene: 1. Here the CDR3 reads CASSYLGGTNEKLFF. CDR3 sequence (DNA): TGTGCCAGCAGTTACTTAGGGGGCACTAATGAAAAACTGTTTTTT.

The chain joins TRBV19 to TRBJ2-5; 11 bases are shared with TRBD2. The CDR3 runs to 16 residues. Germline CDR1 reads LNHDA; CDR2 reads SQIVND (reference sequence). With V trimmed by 3 bases and J by 2 bases, 5 bases remained unmatched. CDR3 loop: CASSILLAGAQETQYF. The CDR3, as DNA: TGTGCCAGTAGTATTCTACTAGCGGGGGCACAAGAGACCCAGTACTTC. The entire variable domain, with the rest obtained from reference TRBV19 and TRBJ2-5, is as follows: DGGITQSPKYLFRKEGQNVTLSCEQNLNHDAMYWYRQDPGQGLRLIYYSQIVNDFQKGDIAEGYSVSREKKESFPLTVTSAQKNPTAFYLCASSILLAGAQETQYFGPGTRLLVL.

This chain links TRBV3-1 (or the pseudogene TRBV3-2) with TRBJ2-1, with a tentative D call TRBD2 (5 bases). Germline assignment: CDR1 LGHDT and CDR2 YNNKEL (reference sequence). V dropped 4 bases and J dropped 0 bases, with 13 bases sitting between them. The length of the CDR3 is 16 residues. The CDR3 sequence: CASSPPGYTSYNEQFF. In DNA form, the CDR3 reads TGTGCCAGCAGCCCGCCGGGATATACCTCCTACAATGAGCAGTTCTTC.

The chain links TRBV6-2 or TRBV6-3 to TRBJ2-2; D not certain. Germline V lookup: CDR1 MNHEY, CDR2 SVGEGT. V was pared by 4 bases and J by 7 bases, with 10 bases between. The CDR3 is 13 amino acids. The CDR3, as DNA: TGTGCCAGCAGTTTTCGAGATGGCGGGGAGCTGTTTTTT. This gives the protein CASSFRDGGELFF.

The DNA for the CDR3 is TGTGCCAGCACCGGGGTTATGGGGCAGCCCCAGCATTTT. It translates to CASTGVMGQPQHF. The chain recombines TRBV27 with TRBJ1-5; D not resolved. The CDR3 length is 13 residues. CDR1 MNHEY and CDR2 SMNVEV come from the germline V gene (reference sequence). Trimming cost V 7 bases and J 7 bases, with 14 bases left between them.

The chain combines TRBV3-1 (or the pseudogene TRBV3-2) with TRBJ2-5; D is perhaps TRBD1 or TRBD2 (5 bases each). Trimming took off 0 bases at V and 4 bases at J, with 15 bases between the two ends. CDR1 is LGHDT, CDR2 YNNKEL, per germline (reference sequence). This CDR3 has 16 amino acids. CDR3 amino acids: CASSQDWDRPGETQYF. In DNA form, the CDR3 reads TGTGCCAGCAGCCAAGACTGGGACCGTCCGGGAGAGACCCAGTACTTC.

The chain combines TRBV5-1 with TRBJ2-7; TRBD2 matches 13 bases. CDR1 and CDR2 from the germline V gene are SGHRS and YFSETQ. J was trimmed by 0 bases and V by 4 bases; bases with no gene match: 4. The CDR3 has 16 residues. CDR3 sequence reads: CASSRGLAGYSYEQYF. In DNA, the CDR3 is TGCGCCAGCAGCCGGGGACTAGCGGGGTACTCCTACGAGCAGTACTTC.

This chain links TRBV27 with TRBJ1-2; 7 nucleotides line up with TRBD1. Trimming removed 6 bases from V and 6 bases from J; junction bases left unmatched: 22. CDR1 is MNHEY and CDR2 is SMNVEV in the germline V gene (reference sequence). The length of the CDR3 is 18 residues. As DNA, the CDR3 is TGTGCCAGCAGCCTGATAGGGGGGACAGACCGCCATAGGAATGGCTACACCTTC. It yields the protein CASSLIGGTDRHRNGYTF.

This clone came up a few times. The chain combines TRBV30 with TRBJ1-6; 7 nucleotides match TRBD1. Unmatched junction bases numbered 13, after V lost 5 bases and J lost 0 bases. CDR3 size: 18 residues. From germline, CDR1 is GTSNPN and CDR2 SVGIG (reference sequence). CDR3: CAWGPSDRLSSYNSPLHF. The CDR3 DNA reads TGTGCCTGGGGGCCTTCGGACAGGCTGTCCTCCTATAATTCACCCCTCCACTTT.

The genes are TRBV5-1 and TRBJ1-2; maybe TRBD1 (5 bases). The germline V gene encodes CDR1 SGHRS and CDR2 YFSETQ. V was cut by 0 bases and J by 6 bases, with 9 bases left in between. This CDR3 has 13 amino acids. This chain's CDR3 is CASSLAGPDGYTF. The CDR3 bases are TGCGCCAGCAGCTTGGCGGGGCCAGATGGCTACACCTTC. Supplemented by reference TRBV5-1 and TRBJ1-2, the full variable domain reads KAGVTQTPRYLIKTRGQQVTLSCSPISGHRSVSWYQQTPGQGLQFLFEYFSETQRNKGNFPGRFSGRQFSNSRSEMNVSTLELGDSALYLCASSLAGPDGYTFGSGTRLTVV.

The V gene is TRBV3-1 (or the pseudogene TRBV3-2), the J gene TRBJ1-4; D not certain. The CDR3 runs to 15 residues. V was trimmed by 1 base and J by 3 bases, leaving 9 bases between them. In germline, CDR1 is LGHDT, CDR2 YNNKEL (reference sequence). CDR3 amino acids: CASSQGAGANEKLFF. The CDR3 nucleotides read TGTGCCAGCAGCCAAGGGGCTGGAGCTAATGAAAAACTGTTTTTT.